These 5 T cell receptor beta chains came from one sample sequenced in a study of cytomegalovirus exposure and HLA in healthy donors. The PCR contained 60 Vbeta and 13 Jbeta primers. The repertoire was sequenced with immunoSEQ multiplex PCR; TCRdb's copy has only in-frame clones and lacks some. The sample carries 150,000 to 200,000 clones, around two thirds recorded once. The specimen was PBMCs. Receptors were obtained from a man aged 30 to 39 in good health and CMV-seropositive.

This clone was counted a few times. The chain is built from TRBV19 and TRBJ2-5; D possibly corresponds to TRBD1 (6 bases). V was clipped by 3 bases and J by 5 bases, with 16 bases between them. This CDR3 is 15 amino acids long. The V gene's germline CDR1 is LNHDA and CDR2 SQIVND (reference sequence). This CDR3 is CASSIGPSQGETQYF. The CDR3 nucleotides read TGTGCCAGTAGTATCGGGCCCTCTCAGGGGGAGACCCAGTACTTC.

DNA of the CDR3: TGTGCCAGCTCGGGACTATCCGGGGTTACCTACGAGCAGTACTTC. Translated: CASSGLSGVTYEQYF. This chain joins TRBV28 and TRBJ2-7, with TRBD2 identical over 7 bases. With V trimmed by 8 bases and J by 2 bases, 12 bases remained unmatched. The CDR3 sequence is 15 residues long. The germline V gene encodes CDR1 MDHEN and CDR2 SYDVKM.

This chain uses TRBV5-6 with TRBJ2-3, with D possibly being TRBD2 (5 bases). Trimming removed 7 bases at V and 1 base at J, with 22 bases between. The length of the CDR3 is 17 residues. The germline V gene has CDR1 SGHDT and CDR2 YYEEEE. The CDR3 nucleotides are TGTGCCAGCTTGCCCCTATTGAGGGCTGGGGGCACAGATACGCAGTATTTT. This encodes CASLPLLRAGGTDTQYF.

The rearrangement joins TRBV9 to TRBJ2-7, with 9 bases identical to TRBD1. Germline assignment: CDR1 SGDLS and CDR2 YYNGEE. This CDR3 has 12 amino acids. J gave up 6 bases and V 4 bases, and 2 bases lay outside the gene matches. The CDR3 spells CASSLTGGEQYF. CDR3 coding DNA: TGTGCCAGCAGCCTGACAGGGGGCGAGCAGTACTTC.

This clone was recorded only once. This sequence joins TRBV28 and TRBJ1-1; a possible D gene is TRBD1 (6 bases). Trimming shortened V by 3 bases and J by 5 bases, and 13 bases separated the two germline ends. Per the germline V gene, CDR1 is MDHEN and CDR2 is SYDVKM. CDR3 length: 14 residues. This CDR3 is CASSFGGGGTEAFF. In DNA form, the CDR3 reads TGTGCCAGCAGTTTCGGGGGAGGGGGTACTGAAGCTTTCTTT.